The 21 T cell receptor beta chains given below trace back to one sample, sequenced in a study of cytomegalovirus exposure and HLA in healthy donors. The PCR made use of 60 Vbeta and 13 Jbeta primers. Only in-frame clones appear in the TCRdb table, and some are missing; sequencing was by immunoSEQ multiplex PCR. The table has about 160,000 clones, roughly three quarters seen once. Sequenced: PBMCs. These receptors all stem from a man aged 55 to 70 in good health and CMV-seronegative.

V is TRBV10-3 and J is TRBJ2-5, with a tentative D call TRBD2 (6 bases). Per germline, CDR1 ENHRY and CDR2 SYGVKD. Trimming removed 11 bases from V and 5 bases from J, with 15 bases in between. This CDR3 comprises 12 residues. The chain's CDR3 is CAAGTSGETQYF. CDR3 DNA: TGTGCCGCCGGGACTTCAGGGGAGACCCAGTACTTC.

The genes are TRBV9 and TRBJ1-5; D is ambiguous. V dropped 4 bases and J dropped 8 bases, with 10 bases sitting between them. The CDR3 runs to 12 residues. Germline values: CDR1 SGDLS, CDR2 YYNGEE. This CDR3 reads CASSRGGEPQHF. CDR3 in DNA: TGTGCCAGCAGCCGGGGTGGGGAGCCCCAGCATTTT.

About this clone itself: At one end the junction does not follow the germline gene, possibly because of a read error. The chain recombines TRBV7-9 with TRBJ1-1; 8 bases line up with TRBD1. The length of the CDR3 is 15 residues. Germline assignment: CDR1 SEHNR and CDR2 FQNEAQ (reference sequence). The CDR3 DNA reads TGTTCCAGCAGCTTCGGGCAGGGGGCGCAGACTGAAGCTTTCTTT. Its translation is CSSSFGQGAQTEAFF.

This chain joins TRBV5-1 and TRBJ2-7, with 8 bases identical to TRBD1. This CDR3 is built from 12 residues. V dropped 5 bases and J dropped 3; count of bases not matched to a gene: 1. CDR1 and CDR2 from the germline V gene are SGHRS and YFSETQ. CDR3 sequence: CASSGQGYEQYF. The DNA for the CDR3 is TGCGCCAGCAGTGGACAGGGCTACGAGCAGTACTTC.

The J gene is TRBJ2-3, the V gene TRBV28; possibly TRBD1 for D (5 bases). Trimming removed 3 bases from V and 5 bases from J, with 15 bases in between. The CDR3 is 15 amino acids. Germline V gene lookup returns CDR1 MDHEN and CDR2 SYDVKM. CDR3 DNA sequence: TGTGCCAGCAGTTTGTCCATGGGGCATGGAGATACGCAGTATTTT. Encoded protein: CASSLSMGHGDTQYF. Full variable domain (outside the CDR3, taken from reference TRBV28 and TRBJ2-3): DVKVTQSSRYLVKRTGEKVFLECVQDMDHENMFWYRQDPGLGLRLIYFSYDVKMKEKGDIPEGYSVSREKKERFSLILESASTNQTSMYLCASSLSMGHGDTQYFGPGTRLTVL.

The rearrangement joins TRBV19 to TRBJ2-5, with 7 bases fitting TRBD1. From germline, CDR1 is LNHDA and CDR2 SQIVND (reference sequence). The length of the CDR3 is 14 residues. J was trimmed by 3 bases and V by 5 bases; bases with no gene match: 6. CDR3 in DNA: TGTGCCAGTAGTCCCTACAGGGGCGAAGAGACCCAGTACTTC. It specifies CASSPYRGEETQYF.

This chain links TRBV11-2 with TRBJ2-2; D is perhaps TRBD1 (5 bases). This CDR3 is 15 amino acids long. With 5 bases removed from V and 6 bases from J, the gap between germline ends came to 16 bases. Germline V gene sequence: CDR1 SGHAT, CDR2 FQNNGV. The CDR3 DNA follows: TGTGCCAGCAGCCCCGACAGATGGGGTGCCGGGGAGCTGTTTTTT. As protein: CASSPDRWGAGELFF.

The chain joins TRBV6-5 to TRBJ1-1; the D gene is possibly TRBD1 (6 bases). Trimming cost V 5 bases and J 0 bases, with 13 bases left between them. Germline CDR1 reads MNHEY; CDR2 reads SVGAGI. The CDR3 spans 15 residues. CDR3: CASSRAGEVNTEAFF. The CDR3 DNA is TGTGCCAGCAGTCGGGCAGGGGAAGTGAACACTGAAGCTTTCTTT.

The chain recombines TRBV18 with TRBJ2-3; TRBD2 matches at 11 bases. In germline, CDR1 is KGHSH, CDR2 LQKENI. The CDR3 sequence is 20 residues long. With V trimmed by 1 base and J by 3 bases, 15 bases remained unmatched. This CDR3 is CASSPQPAISASGRTDTQYF. CDR3 nucleotide sequence: TGTGCCAGCTCACCACAGCCTGCTATTTCTGCTAGCGGGAGGACAGATACGCAGTATTTT.

The chain uses TRBV11-3 and TRBJ2-3; D not resolved. This CDR3 is 12 amino acids long. Germline values: CDR1 SGHNT, CDR2 YENEEA. Trimming took 5 bases from V and 1 from J, leaving 4 bases between them. The CDR3 region has the DNA TGTGCCAGCAGCCTCCGCACAGATACGCAGTATTTT. Translation gives CASSLRTDTQYF.

The sample holds one count of this clone. The chain is built from TRBV5-1 and TRBJ2-3, with TRBD1 as a possible D gene (6 bases). The germline V and J ends were trimmed by 3 bases and 6 bases, with 14 bases remaining between them. This CDR3 is built from 14 residues. Germline CDR1 and CDR2: SGHRS and YFSETQ. The CDR3 region is CASSYRADRDTQYF. The CDR3 DNA follows: TGCGCCAGCAGCTACCGGGCAGACAGGGATACGCAGTATTTT. Variable domain in full (rest from reference TRBV5-1 and TRBJ2-3): KAGVTQTPRYLIKTRGQQVTLSCSPISGHRSVSWYQQTPGQGLQFLFEYFSETQRNKGNFPGRFSGRQFSNSRSEMNVSTLELGDSALYLCASSYRADRDTQYFGPGTRLTVL.

This chain uses TRBV19 with TRBJ2-3; D uncertain. The length of the CDR3 is 13 residues. CDR1 is LNHDA, CDR2 SQIVND, per germline (reference sequence). The V and J ends lost 8 bases and 3 bases respectively, with 12 bases between them. The CDR3 sequence is CASGWAVTDTQYF. CDR3 sequence (DNA): TGTGCCAGTGGGTGGGCTGTAACAGATACGCAGTATTTT.

This clone showed up just a few times. The rearrangement links TRBV4-1 to TRBJ1-1, with D uncertain. This CDR3 spans 15 amino acids. The germline gives CDR1 MGHRA, CDR2 YSYEKL. The V end lost 4 bases, the J end lost 3 bases, and 15 bases lay between the germline ends. For the CDR3, the DNA is TGCGCCAGCAGCCTACGACTTATTCGGGACACTGAAGCTTTCTTT. Translated: CASSLRLIRDTEAFF.

V gene TRBV5-1 combines with J gene TRBJ2-3, with TRBD2 matching 9 bases. There are 20 residues in the CDR3. Germline lookup yields CDR1 SGHRS and CDR2 YFSETQ. V lost 6 bases to trimming and J lost 2 bases; unmatched junction nucleotides: 22. CDR3 in amino acids: CASNPTTGLAYKGYTDTQYF. CDR3 DNA: TGCGCCAGCAACCCAACCACCGGACTAGCGTATAAGGGATACACAGATACGCAGTATTTT.

CDR3 loop: CASSGDRGTVEQFF. The CDR3 coding sequence is TGTGCCAGCAGTGGGGACAGGGGGACAGTTGAGCAGTTCTTC. The chain joins TRBV6-1 to TRBJ2-1; 11 bases fit TRBD1. Germline values: CDR1 MNHNS, CDR2 SASEGT. The junction had 5 bases not matched to a gene; V was cut back by 4 bases and J by 9 bases. The CDR3 is 14 amino acids.

This chain uses TRBV7-3 with TRBJ1-1; D is ambiguous. The CDR3 extends over 13 amino acids. In germline, CDR1 is SGHTA, CDR2 FQGTGA. The V gene lost 6 bases and the J gene lost 3 bases, with 11 bases spanning the gap. CDR3 loop: CASRLQEDTEAFF. In DNA form, the CDR3 reads TGTGCCAGCAGGCTCCAGGAAGACACTGAAGCTTTCTTT.

The gene calls are TRBV27 and TRBJ2-1; 10 nucleotides line up with TRBD2. The CDR3 runs 16 residues. Germline V lookup: CDR1 MNHEY, CDR2 SMNVEV (reference sequence). V dropped 2 bases and J dropped 3; count of bases not matched to a gene: 4. The CDR3 nucleotides are TGTGCCAGCAGTTTAACTAGCGGGATTGGCTACAATGAGCAGTTCTTC. Its protein is CASSLTSGIGYNEQFF.

J is TRBJ1-1 and V is TRBV19; D ambiguous. The CDR3 is made up of 15 amino acids. Germline loops: CDR1 LNHDA, CDR2 SQIVND (reference sequence). Trimming stripped 2 bases from V and 1 base from J, with 11 bases between. The CDR3 sequence is CASSIRRAANTEAFF. CDR3 coding DNA: TGTGCCAGTAGTATAAGGCGGGCGGCGAACACTGAAGCTTTCTTT.

The J gene is TRBJ2-3, the V gene TRBV5-6; D unresolved. V lost 4 bases to trimming and J lost 0 bases, with 6 bases between them. Germline V gene sequence: CDR1 SGHDT, CDR2 YYEEEE. The CDR3 is 13 residues long. CDR3: CASSPTSTDTQYF. The CDR3 DNA sequence: TGTGCCAGCAGCCCGACTAGCACAGATACGCAGTATTTT.

This clone was seen a handful of times. The J gene is TRBJ2-5, the V gene TRBV7-2, with 13 bases aligning to TRBD2. V shed 5 bases, J shed 1 base, and the junction held 7 bases outside the gene matches. Germline V gives CDR1 SGHTA, CDR2 FQGNSA. The CDR3 consists of 17 residues. This CDR3 reads CASSGAGLAGVQETQYF. The CDR3 DNA is TGTGCCAGCAGCGGTGCCGGACTAGCGGGAGTCCAAGAGACCCAGTACTTC.

The CDR3 DNA sequence: TGTGCCTGGAGTATACAGCTCGAGCAGTACTTC. Protein sequence: CAWSIQLEQYF. This chain joins TRBV30 and TRBJ2-7, with D unclear. The CDR3 totals 11 residues. Trimming shortened V by 2 bases and J by 6 bases, and 8 bases separated the two germline ends. Germline V gene lookup returns CDR1 GTSNPN and CDR2 SVGIG (reference sequence).